This T cell receptor beta chain was documented in a study of T cells after yellow fever vaccination. This clonotype was seen ten or more times. V shed 3 bases, J shed 4 bases, and the junction held 9 bases outside the gene matches. The germline CDR1 and CDR2 sequences are MNHEY and SVGAGI. The CDR3 is 16 amino acids. TCR cDNA was made by 5'RACE template switching, adding a universal primer site and UMIs. Using its own MiXCR run on the 5' RACE reads, TCRdb lists one record per CDR3 protein. The sample gives about 45,000 distinct CDR3 sequences, more than 6% of which show up once; about 9.4% is in the top ten.

This receptor was taken from a man aged 25-40 years who received the YFV17D yellow fever vaccine. The chain recombines TRBV6-5 with TRBJ1-2; 9 nucleotides agree with TRBD1. The sample was PBMCs, either bulk or a sorted T-cell subset (CD4+, CD8+, memory, or dextramer-sorted; not recorded which), taken 45 days after the yellow fever booster vaccination. DNA of the CDR3: TGTGCCAGCAGTTATGGGATCCCGGGACAGGGCTATGGCTACACCTTC. Amino acids: CASSYGIPGQGYGYTF.